This is a list of T cell receptor beta chains from one sample in a study of multiple sclerosis patients with progressive multifocal leukoencephalopathy. The data were produced by immunoSEQ multiplex PCR, yet TCRdb's version contains in-frame clones alone and is incomplete. This table has about 30,000 clones, over 90% appearing once. The sample taken for sequencing was PBMCs. These receptors were obtained from a man aged 30-40 years with multiple sclerosis. The CDR3 runs from the conserved cysteine through the conserved F or W. D genes are given only for firm matches. Clone sizes are given selectively: once, few, many, or a class where the clone is expanded.

>few|TRBJ1-5|TRBV19|-
CASSSKGYSNQPQHF
TGTGCCAGTAGTAGTAAAGGGTATAGCAATCAGCCCCAGCATTTT
>-|TRBJ1-3|TRBV7-2|-
CASSRGAGTSSVYF
TGTGCCAGCAGCAGAGGCGCCGGGACCTCAAGTGTATATTTT
>few|TRBJ1-1|TRBV10-1|-
CASSESQGITEAFF
TGCGCCAGCAGTGAGTCGCAAGGGATAACTGAAGCTTTCTTT
>-|TRBJ1-3|TRBV4-1|TRBD1
CASSPTGEDTIYF
TGCGCCAGCAGCCCGACAGGGGAGGACACCATATATTTT
>-|TRBJ1-1|TRBV10-3|TRBD1
CAISENRGRTEAFF
TGTGCCATCAGTGAGAACAGGGGGAGGACTGAAGCTTTCTTT
>-|TRBJ1-1|TRBV9|-
CASSAVPRTEAFF
TGTGCCAGCAGCGCCGTACCCCGAACTGAAGCTTTCTTT
>-|TRBJ2-2|TRBV5-1|TRBD2
CASSLTSGTGELFF
TGCGCCAGCAGCTTAACTAGCGGGACCGGGGAGCTGTTTTTT
>-|TRBJ2-3|TRBV7-8|-
CASSPRRLVGGTQYF
TGTGCCAGCAGCCCCCGCCGACTAGTAGGGGGTACGCAGTATTTT
>once|TRBJ2-1|TRBV15|TRBD2
CATSRATGLAGDNEQFF
TGTGCCACCAGCAGAGCCACAGGGCTAGCGGGAGATAATGAGCAGTTCTTC
>-|TRBJ1-1|TRBV7-8|-
CASSLVTRNTEAFF
TGTGCCAGCAGCTTAGTCACACGGAACACTGAAGCTTTCTTT
>-|TRBJ1-1|TRBV19|-
CASRIQVLNTEAFF
TGTGCCAGTAGAATACAGGTTTTGAACACTGAAGCTTTCTTT
>-|TRBJ2-7|TRBV5-1|TRBD1
CVSSLLQGNNEQYF
TGCGTCAGCAGCTTATTACAGGGGAACAACGAGCAGTACTTC
>once|TRBJ2-1|TRBV7-9|TRBD2
CASSKGLAGGPYNEQFF
TGTGCCAGCAGCAAGGGACTAGCGGGAGGGCCCTACAATGAGCAGTTCTTC
>-|TRBJ2-3|TRBV2|-
CASRGASTDTQYF
TGTGCCAGCAGGGGGGCTAGCACAGATACGCAGTATTTT
>-|TRBJ1-4|TRBV2|-
CASSEGRVVQREKLFF
TGTGCCAGCAGTGAAGGTCGAGTGGTGCAGAGAGAAAAACTGTTTTTT
>-|TRBJ2-7|TRBV2|TRBD2
CASKLRGATYEQYF
TGTGCCAGCAAATTGCGGGGGGCGACCTACGAGCAGTACTTC
>-|TRBJ1-2|TRBV29-1|-
CSVDGYTF
TGCAGCGTTGATGGCTACACCTTC
>once|TRBJ1-4|TRBV7-6|-
CASSEESATNEKLFF
TGTGCCAGCAGCGAAGAATCCGCAACTAATGAAAAACTGTTTTTT
>-|TRBJ1-5|TRBV7-8|TRBD1
CASSLGGGWSNQPQHF
TGTGCCAGCAGCTTAGGAGGGGGCTGGAGCAATCAGCCCCAGCATTTT
>-|TRBJ1-5|TRBV6-5|-
CASSYGGRLNQPQHF
TGTGCCAGCAGTTACGGAGGCCGCCTCAATCAGCCCCAGCATTTT
>once|TRBJ2-1|TRBV11-3|TRBD2
CASSLRRTSGINEQFF
TGTGCCAGCAGCTTAAGACGGACTAGCGGAATCAATGAGCAGTTCTTC
>few|TRBJ1-4|TRBV10-3|TRBD1
CAISATGGGEKLFF
TGTGCCATCAGTGCGACAGGGGGAGGAGAAAAACTGTTTTTT
>-|TRBJ1-6|TRBV4-1|TRBD1
CASSPDRVSPLHF
TGCGCCAGCAGCCCCGACAGGGTCTCACCCCTCCACTTT
>-|TRBJ2-1|TRBV6-6|-
CASSYEEGITYNEQFF
TGTGCCAGCAGCTACGAAGAAGGGATTACCTACAATGAGCAGTTCTTC
>once|TRBJ1-1|TRBV18|-
CASSLGPPQNTEAFF
TGTGCCAGCTCGCTCGGGCCTCCTCAGAACACTGAAGCTTTCTTT
>once|TRBJ1-1|TRBV6-5|-
CASSYKEGMNTEAFF
TGTGCCAGCAGTTACAAGGAGGGGATGAACACTGAAGCTTTCTTT
>few|TRBJ1-1|TRBV7-9|-
CASSREGQLNTEAFF
TGTGCCAGCAGCCGAGAAGGACAGCTGAACACTGAAGCTTTCTTT